Listed below are T cell receptor beta chains from one sample, sequenced in a study of CD8+ T cells in alopecia areata. Sequenced by immunoSEQ multiplex PCR; TCRdb stores in-frame clones only, minus some. The data contain some 170,000 clones, about 66% of them singletons. The material was CD8+ T cells sorted from blood, obtained at week 0. The origin of the receptors is a human donor with alopecia areata. The CDR3 runs from the conserved cysteine through the conserved F or W. D genes are given only for firm matches. Size tells how often a clone was seen (once, few, many) or the class of an expanded clone, and some rows leave it out.

D gene	V gene	clone size	J gene	CDR3 DNA	CDR3 protein
-	TRBV29-1	-	TRBJ2-1	TGCAGCGTTGAATTCAGGGGCAATGAGCAGTTCTTC	CSVEFRGNEQFF
TRBD2	TRBV29-1	few	TRBJ2-1	TGCAGCGTTGACAATACCAGCGGGGGGGCCTCCTACAATGAGCAGTTCTTC	CSVDNTSGGASYNEQFF
-	TRBV9	few	TRBJ2-6	TGTGCCAGCAGCGTTGGGGCCAACGTCCTGACTTTC	CASSVGANVLTF
-	TRBV4-1	few	TRBJ1-2	TGCGCCAGCAGCCAAGACAGTTTCTATGGCTACACCTTC	CASSQDSFYGYTF
TRBD2	TRBV13	-	TRBJ2-5	TGTGCCAGCAGGGAGCGGGGACAAGAGACCCAGTACTTC	CASRERGQETQYF
TRBD2	TRBV7-2	few	TRBJ2-3	TGTGCCAGCAGCCCCAGCGGGGGGGCCGCAGATACGCAGTATTTT	CASSPSGGAADTQYF
TRBD2	TRBV5-1	-	TRBJ2-7	TGCGCCAGCAGCTTGAGGCGGGAGACCTCCTACGAGCAGTACTTC	CASSLRRETSYEQYF
-	TRBV29-1	-	TRBJ1-1	TGCAGCGTTGTGGGTCAGGGCGCTGAAGCTTTCTTT	CSVVGQGAEAFF
-	TRBV29-1	-	TRBJ2-7	TGCAGCGTTGAAGTGGACGGAACCTACGAGCAGTACTTC	CSVEVDGTYEQYF
-	TRBV7-9	-	TRBJ2-5	TGTGCCAGCAGCTTATGGGGGGACCAGTACTTC	CASSLWGDQYF
-	TRBV21-1	-	TRBJ1-2	TGTGCCAGCAGCAAGGAGGCAGGGATGGCCATTGGCTACACCTTC	CASSKEAGMAIGYTF
TRBD1	TRBV5-1	-	TRBJ2-3	TGCGCCAGCAGCCCACGGGACAGGCTAAGCACAGATACGCAGTATTTT	CASSPRDRLSTDTQYF
-	TRBV11-2	-	TRBJ2-3	TGTGCCAGCAGCTTAGGAGTAGATACGCAGTATTTT	CASSLGVDTQYF
TRBD2	TRBV4-2	-	TRBJ2-2	TGTGCCAGCAGCCCGACCCGACTAGCGGGGGGACGGAACACCGGGGAGCTGTTTTTT	CASSPTRLAGGRNTGELFF
TRBD1	TRBV11-2	few	TRBJ2-7	TGTGCCAGCAGCTCGGGACAGGGGAACGAGCAGTACTTC	CASSSGQGNEQYF
-	TRBV29-1	once	TRBJ1-1	TGCAGCGTTGTCGGGGACGGATACACTGAAGCTTTCTTT	CSVVGDGYTEAFF
-	TRBV30	-	TRBJ2-2	TGTGCCTGGAGTACCACCAGCGGGACCGGGGAGCTGTTTTTT	CAWSTTSGTGELFF
-	TRBV5-1	-	TRBJ2-3	TGCGCCAGCAGCTGGAGCACAGATACGCAGTATTTT	CASSWSTDTQYF
-	TRBV7-9	-	TRBJ2-1	TGTGCCAGCAGCTCCGATCCGGGCGAGCAGTTCTTC	CASSSDPGEQFF
TRBD1	TRBV27	-	TRBJ2-1	TGTGCCAGCAGTCCAACCGGGACAGGGGCCTACAATGAGCAGTTCTTC	CASSPTGTGAYNEQFF
-	TRBV5-6	-	TRBJ1-1	TGTGCCAGTATTGCAAGTCTGAACACTGAAGCTTTCTTT	CASIASLNTEAFF
-	TRBV11-2	-	TRBJ1-2	TGTGCCAGCAGCTTAGTGTGGGGAGGCGGTCCTGGTGGCTACACCTTC	CASSLVWGGGPGGYTF
-	TRBV18	-	TRBJ1-5	TGTGCCAGCTCACCCCCGGACCGCAATCAGCCCCAGCATTTT	CASSPPDRNQPQHF
-	TRBV23-1	few	TRBJ2-5	TGCGCCAGCAGTCAATCCCCCTGGGCGGGGAACCAGTACTTC	CASSQSPWAGNQYF